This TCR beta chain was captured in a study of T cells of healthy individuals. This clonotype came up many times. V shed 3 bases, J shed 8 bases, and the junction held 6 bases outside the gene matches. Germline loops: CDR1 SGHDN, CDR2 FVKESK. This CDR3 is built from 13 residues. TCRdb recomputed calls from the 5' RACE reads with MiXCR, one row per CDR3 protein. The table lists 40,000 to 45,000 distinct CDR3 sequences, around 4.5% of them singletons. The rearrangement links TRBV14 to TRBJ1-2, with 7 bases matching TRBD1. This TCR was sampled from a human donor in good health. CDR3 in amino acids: CASSHPTGSGYTF. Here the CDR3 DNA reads TGTGCCAGCAGCCACCCGACAGGGTCCGGCTACACCTTC.